Below, one T cell receptor beta chain is given with its context. Clinical history reported by participants formed the basis on which cohorts were assigned. Recovered participants had two consecutive negative NP/OP PCR tests, healthcare professional clearance, or symptom resolution. This sample was taken from a study of blood T cell repertoires in COVID-19. Study at large: Sources were T cells, B-cell-depleted T cells, or PBMCs; the material itself was cDNA or gDNA.

V lost 7 bases to trimming and J lost 2 bases, with 21 bases between them. The germline gives CDR1 SGHRS, CDR2 YFSETQ. There are 16 residues in the CDR3. How the authors handled the data: Counts of nucleated cells, estimated from reference gene primer amplification, were obtained. Only in-frame clones appear in the TCRdb table, and some are missing; sequencing was by immunoSEQ multiplex PCR. The DNA was the basis for D and trimming; V, J and clone size are from that table. This sample has about 280,000 clones; approximately 88% occur once, and the top ten carry approximately 5.7%. The V and J genes are TRBV5-1 and TRBJ2-5, with a possible D match to TRBD2 (7 bases). The TCR comes from a woman between 40 and 55 years old who had recovered from COVID-19. Sample: PBMCs or T cells enriched from blood (not recorded which). The CDR3 sequence is CASLKGGSGLQETQYF. The CDR3 nucleotides read TGCGCCAGCCTAAAGGGGGGGTCGGGTTTGCAAGAGACCCAGTACTTC.